The 32 T cell receptor beta chains given below trace back to one sample, sequenced in a study of blood T cells in healthy people across ages. A second PCR, run for about 7 to 11 cycles, used a sample-barcoded 5' primer plus a J-beta primer mix. Using its own MiXCR run on the 5' RACE reads, TCRdb lists one record per CDR3 protein. The sample has roughly 1.6 million distinct CDR3 sequences, roughly 32% seen once; the top ten hold around 11%. Sample: blood. These receptor sequences come from a woman aged 25 to 39 in good health.

Worth noting for this clonotype: The missing conserved phenylalanine or tryptophan at the end of this CDR3 makes a read error likely. This chain links TRBV27 with TRBJ2-5; unclear D gene. This CDR3 is built from 15 residues. Germline V gene data show CDR1 as MNHEY and CDR2 as SMNVEV (reference sequence). V lost 4 bases to trimming and J lost 4 bases, with 16 bases between them. This CDR3 is CASSSGVHPGETQYL. CDR3 coding DNA: TGTGCCAGCAGTTCGGGCGTCCACCCTGGAGAGACCCAGTACCTC.

This chain joins TRBV20-1 and TRBJ2-2; 11 bases match TRBD2. The germline V gene has CDR1 DFQATT and CDR2 SNEGSKA (reference sequence). The CDR3 runs 17 residues. The V segment lost 1 base and the J segment 3 bases; nucleotides outside the gene matches: 7. CDR3 loop: CSARAPPGLADTGELFF. The CDR3 coding sequence is TGCAGTGCTAGAGCTCCCCCGGGACTAGCGGACACCGGGGAGCTGTTTTTT.

This chain joins TRBV28 and TRBJ1-5; maybe TRBD1 (5 bases). Per germline, CDR1 MDHEN and CDR2 SYDVKM. V lost 11 bases and J 3 bases, leaving 17 bases between the germline ends. CDR3 length equals 14 residues. Here the CDR3 DNA reads TGTGCCGGAGGGAACCAGGGTTTCAATCAGCCCCAGCATTTT. As protein: CAGGNQGFNQPQHF.

This clonotype was observed a handful of times. CDR3 in amino acids: CATSDPTDTQYF. CDR3 in DNA: TGTGCCACCTCTGACCCCACAGATACGCAGTATTTT. J is TRBJ2-3 and V is TRBV24-1; D is uncertain. CDR1 is KGHDR, CDR2 SFDVKD, per germline. This CDR3 spans 12 amino acids. Trimming pared 9 bases from V and 2 bases from J, leaving 8 bases between.

This clonotype was seen more than once but under ten times. The V gene is TRBV28, the J gene TRBJ2-6, with D unclear. V gave up 6 bases and J gave up 2 bases, with 11 bases separating them. Germline CDR1 is MDHEN and CDR2 is SYDVKM. This CDR3 region has 15 residues. The DNA for the CDR3 is TGTGCCAGCAGACCTCTCGGGCCTGGGGCCAACGTCCTGACTTTC. Protein product: CASRPLGPGANVLTF.

The chain employs TRBV27 and TRBJ2-7, with unresolved D. This CDR3 comprises 13 residues. Trimming left V 0 bases short and J 5 bases short, with 8 bases between. Germline V gene sequence: CDR1 MNHEY, CDR2 SMNVEV (reference sequence). The CDR3 here is CASSLSTPDEQYF. CDR3 DNA: TGTGCCAGCAGTTTATCGACCCCAGACGAGCAGTACTTC.

The chain combines TRBV6-5 with TRBJ1-2, with D perhaps TRBD1 (5 bases). CDR1 and CDR2 from the germline V gene are MNHEY and SVGAGI. Trimming removed 4 bases from V and 7 bases from J, with 13 bases in between. The CDR3 is 13 residues long. CDR3 nucleotide sequence: TGTGCCAGCAGTTCGGCAGGGTCCCCTGGCTACACCTTC. Translation: CASSSAGSPGYTF.

The genes are TRBV7-9 and TRBJ2-5; D is undetermined. V gave up 5 bases and J gave up 5 bases, with 12 bases separating them. The CDR3 runs to 13 residues. Germline CDR1 is SEHNR and CDR2 is FQNEAQ (reference sequence). The CDR3 reads CASSPARWETQYF. The CDR3 DNA follows: TGTGCCAGCAGCCCGGCCCGATGGGAGACCCAGTACTTC.

This clonotype was seen a handful of times. The chain carries TRBV5-1 and TRBJ1-1, with a tentative D call TRBD1 (5 bases). V was pared by 2 bases and J by 0 bases, with 11 bases between. The CDR3 length is 15 residues. Germline V CDR1 and CDR2: SGHRS, YFSETQ. The CDR3 nucleotides read TGCGCCAGCAGCTTAGCTTGGGGGGTGAACACTGAAGCTTTCTTT. This sequence encodes CASSLAWGVNTEAFF.

This chain connects TRBV28 to TRBJ2-1; 9 bases agree with TRBD2. From germline, CDR1 is MDHEN and CDR2 SYDVKM. Trimming at V came to 8 bases and at J to 5 bases, leaving 10 bases not matched to a gene. This CDR3 spans 15 amino acids. The CDR3 DNA follows: TGTGCCAGCTCCCGGTTCAGCGGGGGGAACAATGAGCAGTTCTTC. It yields the protein CASSRFSGGNNEQFF.

V and J are TRBV12-3 or TRBV12-4 and TRBJ2-1, with D unclear. Between the trimmed V and J ends, which lost 6 bases and 9 bases, there was a span of 12 bases. The CDR3 runs to 12 residues. CDR3 sequence: CASSYKPSEQFF. In DNA form, the CDR3 reads TGTGCCAGCAGCTACAAGCCGAGTGAGCAGTTCTTC.

This clonotype was counted between two and nine times. The chain links TRBV4-1 to TRBJ1-2, with a tentative D call TRBD1 (6 bases). Per the germline V gene, CDR1 is MGHRA and CDR2 is YSYEKL. CDR3 length: 15 residues. V gave up 1 base and J gave up 4 bases, with 13 bases separating them. CDR3 residues: CASSQAGHGSYGYTF. CDR3 coding DNA: TGCGCCAGCAGCCAAGCGGGACACGGGAGCTATGGCTACACCTTC.

In the case of this clonotype: This clone may be a read error of a much larger clone one base away. The rearrangement joins TRBV29-1 to TRBJ2-7; 14 positions match TRBD2. The CDR3 is 20 amino acids. Germline CDR1 is SQVTM and CDR2 is ANQGSEA. After removal of 8 bases from V and 6 bases from J, the junction contained 27 bases not matched to a gene. The CDR3 bases are TGCAGCATTGGCCAAATCATGGGAACCGGGACTAGCGGGAGAGCGAGCGAGCAGTACTTC. This codes for CSIGQIMGTGTSGRASEQYF.

This clonotype was detected a few times. V is TRBV11-2 and J is TRBJ2-7; D tentatively fits TRBD1 or TRBD2 (5 bases each). V was cut by 6 bases and J by 1 base, with 16 bases left in between. Germline CDR1 is SGHAT and CDR2 is FQNNGV. CDR3 length: 15 amino acids. CDR3 sequence: CASRQPGRPSYEQYF. The CDR3 region has the DNA TGTGCCAGCAGACAACCGGGACGTCCTTCCTACGAGCAGTACTTC. The complete variable domain, with remaining parts taken from reference TRBV11-2 and TRBJ2-7, reads EAGVAQSPRYKIIEKRQSVAFWCNPISGHATLYWYQQILGQGPKLLIQFQNNGVVDDSQLPKDRFSAERLKGVDSTLKIQPAKLEDSAVYLCASRQPGRPSYEQYFGPGTRLTVT.

The gene calls are TRBV6-6 and TRBJ1-5, with no clear D. This CDR3 is built from 13 residues. Germline CDR1 and CDR2: MNHNY and SVGAGI (reference sequence). Trimming removed 7 bases at V and 5 bases at J, with 12 bases between. CDR3 residues: CASTLQRDQPQHF. The CDR3 nucleotides are TGTGCCAGCACTCTACAAAGGGATCAGCCCCAGCATTTT.

The chain is built from TRBV29-1 and TRBJ1-4; possible D gene TRBD1, 6 bases. Trimming pared 6 bases from V and 0 bases from J, leaving 17 bases between. CDR3 size: 16 residues. Germline assignment: CDR1 SQVTM and CDR2 ANQGSEA. In DNA, the CDR3 is TGCAGCGTCAGGGGCAGGATCTCTGCAACTAATGAAAAACTGTTTTTT. It translates to CSVRGRISATNEKLFF.

This clonotype occurred a few times. The chain has TRBV4-1 and TRBJ2-3, with a possible D match to TRBD2 (7 bases). The ends were cut back, 4 bases at V and 2 bases at J, with 16 bases in the middle. Germline V gene lookup returns CDR1 MGHRA and CDR2 YSYEKL. This CDR3 region has 16 residues. The CDR3 here is CASSPHRGGITDTQYF. The CDR3 DNA reads as TGCGCCAGCAGCCCGCATAGGGGGGGCATCACAGATACGCAGTATTTT.

A word on this clonotype: The junction departs from the called germline gene at one end, perhaps through a read error. The gene calls are TRBV20-1 and TRBJ2-7; perhaps TRBD1 as D (5 bases). CDR3 length: 12 residues. In germline, CDR1 is DFQATT, CDR2 SNEGSKA (reference sequence). CDR3 protein: CRARQTVYEQYF. The CDR3 DNA is TGCAGGGCTAGACAGACAGTCTACGAGCAGTACTTC.

The V call is TRBV3-1, the J call TRBJ2-1; D is uncertain. Trimming removed 0 bases at V and 10 bases at J, with 10 bases between. Germline V gene data show CDR1 as LGHDT and CDR2 as YNNKEL (reference sequence). There are 13 residues in the CDR3. The CDR3 reads CASSQESHGEQFF. In DNA form, the CDR3 reads TGTGCCAGCAGCCAAGAGTCGCACGGAGAGCAGTTCTTC.

The gene calls are TRBV7-2 and TRBJ2-1; weak D call: TRBD2 (6 bases). The CDR3 covers 17 residues. Germline V lookup: CDR1 SGHTA, CDR2 FQGNSA. Trimming left V 0 bases short and J 0 bases short, with 12 bases between. The CDR3 DNA is TGTGCCAGCAGCTTAGCCCCGGGACTTAGCTCCTACAATGAGCAGTTCTTC. Translation: CASSLAPGLSSYNEQFF.

As DNA, the CDR3 is TGCGCCAGCTCTCCCTTGGAACCAGCGGGGTACACAGATACGCAGTATTTT. This sequence encodes CASSPLEPAGYTDTQYF. The gene calls are TRBV5-1 and TRBJ2-3; 7 bases map to TRBD2. The CDR3 has 17 residues. The V gene end was trimmed by 7 bases and the J gene end by 2 bases; junction bases not matched to a gene: 16. Germline CDR1 SGHRS, CDR2 YFSETQ. Full variable domain (remainder filled in from reference TRBV5-1 and TRBJ2-3): KAGVTQTPRYLIKTRGQQVTLSCSPISGHRSVSWYQQTPGQGLQFLFEYFSETQRNKGNFPGRFSGRQFSNSRSEMNVSTLELGDSALYLCASSPLEPAGYTDTQYFGPGTRLTVL.

This clonotype was counted only a few times. CDR3 sequence: CASSHHILNEQFF. Here the CDR3 DNA reads TGCGCCAGCAGCCACCACATCTTGAATGAGCAGTTCTTC. V and J are TRBV4-1 and TRBJ2-1, with D unresolved. The V and J ends lost 3 bases and 7 bases respectively, with 10 bases between them. CDR1 and CDR2 (germline): MGHRA, YSYEKL. This CDR3 contains 13 residues.

CDR3 DNA sequence: TGTGCCAGCAGCTTAATGGGAAACCTTAACTCTGGGGCCAACGTCCTGACTTTC. Amino acids: CASSLMGNLNSGANVLTF. The chain uses TRBV7-3 and TRBJ2-6, with D unclear. The CDR3 totals 18 residues. Germline V gives CDR1 SGHTA, CDR2 FQGTGA. V lost 1 base, J lost 0 bases, and 13 bases lay in between.

This clonotype was seen only a few times. The chain employs TRBV6-1 and TRBJ2-7; weak D call: TRBD1 (6 bases). Germline V gives CDR1 MNHNS, CDR2 SASEGT. This CDR3 spans 17 amino acids. The V end lost 6 bases, the J end lost 3 bases, and 24 bases lay between the germline ends. CDR3 DNA sequence: TGTGCCAGCAGCCAGAATGAGGTTGGGACATACCACTACGAGCAGTACTTC. Translated, it gives CASSQNEVGTYHYEQYF.

For this clonotype: A much larger clone is a single base away; this may be a read error. The chain couples TRBV15 to TRBJ2-7; the match to TRBD2 covers 8 bases. Germline-derived CDR1 and CDR2 are LNHNV and YYDKDF (reference sequence). This CDR3 is built from 15 residues. Here the CDR3 DNA reads TGTGCCACCGGCAGAGGACTAGCCTTCACCTACGAGCAGTACTTC. Amino acids: CATGRGLAFTYEQYF.

This clonotype has a count of ten or more. The chain has TRBV5-6 and TRBJ2-1, with D uncertain. CDR1 is SGHDT, CDR2 YYEEEE, per germline. V was trimmed by 4 bases and J by 10 bases, leaving 9 bases between them. This CDR3 spans 11 amino acids. CDR3 loop: CASSLTEEQFF. The CDR3 region has the DNA TGTGCCAGCAGCCTGACGGAGGAGCAGTTCTTC.

V usage is TRBV7-8 and J usage is TRBJ2-3; D gene unclear. Germline V gives CDR1 SGHVS, CDR2 FQNEAQ. Trimming pared 2 bases from V and 6 bases from J, leaving 9 bases between. This CDR3 has 13 amino acids. The CDR3 loop reads CASSLPESDTQYF. CDR3 DNA: TGTGCCAGCAGCTTACCTGAATCCGATACGCAGTATTTT.

This clonotype was observed a handful of times. V usage is TRBV7-9 and J usage is TRBJ2-3, with 7 bases that match TRBD2. Trimming took 2 bases from V and 6 from J; bases not matched to a gene: 8. CDR3 length: 15 amino acids. Looked up from germline, CDR1 is SEHNR and CDR2 is FQNEAQ (reference sequence). CDR3 sequence: CASSLNGGRWDTQYF. CDR3 in DNA: TGTGCCAGCAGCTTAAACGGGGGGAGGTGGGATACGCAGTATTTT.

Of note for this clonotype: One base away lies a much larger clone, so this may be a sequencing read error. The chain links TRBV29-1 to TRBJ2-1, with TRBD2 matching over 10 bases. The CDR3 length is 16 residues. The germline V gene encodes CDR1 SQVTM and CDR2 ANQGSEA. V was clipped by 4 bases and J by 12 bases; unmatched bases: 18. The DNA for the CDR3 is TGCAGCGTTGCTCCGACAGCGGGACTAGCGCCCCCAGGGCAGTTCTTC. Protein: CSVAPTAGLAPPGQFF.

This clonotype was recorded a few times. The chain combines TRBV7-9 with TRBJ2-5, with D perhaps matching TRBD2 (7 bases). This CDR3 comprises 15 residues. Trimming took 4 bases from V and 5 from J, leaving 17 bases between them. CDR1 SEHNR and CDR2 FQNEAQ come from the germline V gene (reference sequence). CDR3: CASSYRPGGPETQYF. As DNA, the CDR3 is TGTGCCAGCAGCTACCGTCCGGGGGGCCCCGAGACCCAGTACTTC. The full variable domain, its missing parts supplied by reference TRBV7-9 and TRBJ2-5, is DTGVSQNPRHKITKRGQNVTFRCDPISEHNRLYWYRQTLGQGPEFLTYFQNEAQLEKSRLLSDRFSAERPKGSFSTLEIQRTEQGDSAMYLCASSYRPGGPETQYFGPGTRLLVL.

The V and J genes are TRBV5-1 and TRBJ2-5; D is unresolved. The V and J ends lost 3 bases and 5 bases respectively, with 17 bases between them. The CDR3 has 15 amino acids. The V gene's germline CDR1 is SGHRS and CDR2 YFSETQ. DNA of the CDR3: TGCGCCAGCAGCTCAGGAGCCTCTTCATACGAGACCCAGTACTTC. It codes for CASSSGASSYETQYF.

This clonotype was recorded a few times. V is TRBV6-1 and J is TRBJ2-7, with D unclear. The CDR3 is 12 residues long. Germline V gene sequence: CDR1 MNHNS, CDR2 SASEGT. Deletions cut 3 bases from V and 9 bases from J, with 12 bases between. CDR3 residues: CASSDGLLGQYF. The CDR3 region has the DNA TGTGCCAGCAGTGATGGCCTCCTCGGGCAGTACTTC.